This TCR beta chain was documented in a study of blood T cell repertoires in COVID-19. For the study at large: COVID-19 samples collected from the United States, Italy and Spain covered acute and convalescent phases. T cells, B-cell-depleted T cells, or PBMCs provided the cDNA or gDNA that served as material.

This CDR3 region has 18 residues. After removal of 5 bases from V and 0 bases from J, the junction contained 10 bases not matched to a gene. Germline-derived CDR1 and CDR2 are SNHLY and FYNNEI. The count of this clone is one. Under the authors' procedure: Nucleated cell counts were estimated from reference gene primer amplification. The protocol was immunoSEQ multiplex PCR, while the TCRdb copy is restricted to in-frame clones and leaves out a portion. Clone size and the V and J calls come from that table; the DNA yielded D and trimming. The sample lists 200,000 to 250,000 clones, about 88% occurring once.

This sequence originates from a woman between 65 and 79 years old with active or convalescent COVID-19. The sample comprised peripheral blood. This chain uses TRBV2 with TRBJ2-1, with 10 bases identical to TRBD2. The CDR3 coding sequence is TGTGCCAGCAGTAGGGCCGGGACTAGCGCAAGCTCCTACAATGAGCAGTTCTTC. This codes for CASSRAGTSASSYNEQFF.